These 30 T cell receptor beta chains were sequenced from one sample in a study of vaccination and CD4 T cells after COVID-19. Their recognized antigens are unknown. Sample treatment: roughly ten-day PBMC culture with coronavirus spike peptide pools or control peptides (ViraFEST assay). Harvesting of the unexposed donor's CD4+ T cells predated the COVID-19 pandemic (2011-2018). The Oncomine TCR Beta short-read assay was applied to DNA of cultured CD4+ T cells. MiXCR, applied by TCRdb to the PCR reads, yields one record per CDR3 protein. The sample comprises roughly 1,300 distinct CDR3 sequences, about 20% of which are singletons, and 67% rests with the top ten. The sequenced material came from CD4+ T cells from blood, cultured in vitro. All receptors come from a human donor in good health.

The V call is TRBV11-2, the J call TRBJ2-7; 9 nucleotides match TRBD1. CDR1 is SGHAT and CDR2 is FQNNGV in the germline V gene. The V and J ends lost 5 bases and 0 bases, in that order; junction bases with no gene match: 2. This CDR3 has 14 amino acids. The CDR3 sequence: CASSPQGASYEQYF. Here the CDR3 DNA reads TGTGCCAGCAGCCCACAGGGGGCCTCCTACGAGCAGTACTTC.

The rearrangement links TRBV6-1 to TRBJ2-3; D tentatively fits TRBD1 or TRBD2 (6 bases each). The CDR3 consists of 17 residues. Deletions cut 5 bases from V and 0 bases from J, with 18 bases between. CDR1 MNHNS and CDR2 SASEGT come from the germline V gene. CDR3 sequence (DNA): TGTGCCAGCAGTCGCCCCACCCGGGGGCCAAGCACAGATACGCAGTATTTT. Amino acid sequence: CASSRPTRGPSTDTQYF.

The chain has TRBV5-1 and TRBJ2-7, with D perhaps TRBD1 (6 bases). Germline CDR1 SGHRS, CDR2 YFSETQ. The V and J ends lost 1 base and 2 bases respectively, with 16 bases between them. The CDR3 covers 16 residues. CDR3 residues: CASSLLSGAGAYEQYF. The DNA for the CDR3 is TGCGCCAGCAGCTTGCTGTCAGGGGCTGGAGCCTACGAGCAGTACTTC.

V is TRBV5-1 and J is TRBJ2-3; the D gene is possibly TRBD1 (5 bases). Looked up from germline, CDR1 is SGHRS and CDR2 is YFSETQ. The CDR3 contains 15 residues. Trimming removed 2 bases at V and 4 bases at J, with 14 bases between. The CDR3 protein is CASSFARDLADTQYF. CDR3 in DNA: TGCGCCAGCAGCTTCGCCAGGGATTTAGCAGATACGCAGTATTTT.

This clonotype was detected a few times. V and J are TRBV7-6 and TRBJ2-1, with TRBD1 matching over 10 bases. Germline V gene data show CDR1 as SGHVS and CDR2 as FNYEAQ. The CDR3 runs to 17 residues. Trimming at V came to 4 bases and at J to 4 bases, leaving 10 bases not matched to a gene. Here the CDR3 DNA reads TGTGCCAGCAGCTGTCGACAGGGGGCCAGTTATTACAATGAGCAGTTCTTC. Translated, it gives CASSCRQGASYYNEQFF.

V and J are TRBV18 and TRBJ2-7; D gene ambiguous. V shed 6 bases and J shed 3 bases, with 21 bases lying between them. Germline CDR1 and CDR2: KGHSH and LQKENI. The CDR3 sequence is 16 residues long. CDR3 amino acids: CASSRQSGGTSYEQYF. Here the CDR3 DNA reads TGTGCCAGCTCCCGCCAGAGTGGCGGAACGAGCTACGAGCAGTACTTC. The full variable domain, its missing parts supplied by reference TRBV18 and TRBJ2-7, is NAGVMQNPRHLVRRRGQEARLRCSPMKGHSHVYWYRQLPEEGLKFMVYLQKENIIDESGMPKERFSAEFPKEGPSILRIQQVVRGDSAAYFCASSRQSGGTSYEQYFGPGTRLTVT.

This rearrangement joins TRBV7-3 to TRBJ2-1; perhaps TRBD2 as D (7 bases). V lost 4 bases and J lost 8, with 15 bases in between. Germline loops: CDR1 SGHTA, CDR2 FQGTGA. The CDR3 consists of 14 residues. DNA of the CDR3: TGTGCCAGCAGCTCGAGAGGGGGGGTGTATGAGCAGTTCTTC. Translation gives CASSSRGGVYEQFF.

This clonotype is labeled medium-sized. The V call is TRBV20-1, the J call TRBJ2-3; D may be TRBD2 (6 bases). Trimming left V 8 bases short and J 2 bases short, with 14 bases between. Looked up from germline, CDR1 is DFQATT and CDR2 is SNEGSKA (reference sequence). This CDR3 comprises 13 residues. CDR3 in amino acids: CSPFGGNTDTQYF. The CDR3 DNA is TGCAGTCCCTTCGGGGGAAACACAGATACGCAGTATTTT.

The chain is built from TRBV7-6 and TRBJ1-3; D ambiguous. V was trimmed by 1 base and J by 0 bases, leaving 10 bases between them. This CDR3 comprises 16 residues. The germline V gene has CDR1 SGHVS and CDR2 FNYEAQ. Here the CDR3 reads CASSLDRANSGNTIYF. The CDR3 bases are TGTGCCAGCAGCTTAGATAGGGCCAACTCTGGAAACACCATATATTTT.

The rearrangement uses TRBV10-1 and TRBJ2-5; the match to TRBD2 covers 11 bases. CDR1 and CDR2 (germline): WNHNN, SYGVQD (reference sequence). Trimming removed 0 bases from V and 5 bases from J; junction bases left unmatched: 5. This CDR3 is built from 16 residues. The CDR3 DNA is TGCGCCAGCAGTGAGTCTATAGCGGGAGGGCGTGAGACCCAGTACTTC. This sequence encodes CASSESIAGGRETQYF.

This clonotype was detected only a few times. The CDR3 sequence: CASRTQETQYF. CDR3 sequence (DNA): TGTGCCAGCAGGACACAAGAGACCCAGTACTTC. V usage is TRBV7-3 and J usage is TRBJ2-5; D is undetermined. V dropped 6 bases and J dropped 2 bases, with 4 bases sitting between them. CDR3 length: 11 amino acids. CDR1 is SGHTA, CDR2 FQGTGA, per germline.

This chain links TRBV10-1 with TRBJ2-1; D is undetermined. The germline V and J ends were trimmed by 6 bases and 5 bases, with 20 bases remaining between them. Germline CDR1 reads WNHNN; CDR2 reads SYGVQD (reference sequence). The length of the CDR3 is 16 residues. The CDR3 sequence is CASSAQPFSPDNEQFF. The CDR3 nucleotides read TGCGCCAGCAGCGCTCAACCGTTCTCCCCGGACAATGAGCAGTTCTTC.

The chain joins TRBV4-1 to TRBJ1-1; 7 nucleotides agree with TRBD1. The CDR3 spans 14 residues. V was pared by 8 bases and J by 2 bases, with 8 bases of the junction left unmatched. Germline CDR1 and CDR2: MGHRA and YSYEKL. The DNA for the CDR3 is TGCGCCAGCCGCCTCGGACAGGAAAACACTGAAGCTTTCTTT. Translating gives CASRLGQENTEAFF.

This clonotype was recorded a few times. V gene TRBV10-3 combines with J gene TRBJ1-2, with D tentatively TRBD1 (5 bases). Germline assignment: CDR1 ENHRY and CDR2 SYGVKD. V dropped 5 bases and J dropped 2 bases, with 12 bases sitting between them. CDR3 length equals 14 residues. The CDR3 region is CAISSQGTNYGYTF. The DNA for the CDR3 is TGTGCCATCAGTAGCCAGGGAACAAACTATGGCTACACCTTC.

A few counts support this clonotype. The rearrangement uses TRBV7-3 and TRBJ2-1; D unclear. Germline assignment: CDR1 SGHTA and CDR2 FQGTGA. V lost 5 bases to trimming and J lost 6 bases, with 11 bases between them. The CDR3 is 13 residues long. As DNA, the CDR3 is TGTGCCAGCAGCCCCTGGACCTTCAATGAGCAGTTCTTC. Protein sequence: CASSPWTFNEQFF.

There are a few counts of this clonotype. The CDR3 protein is CASSLGQGLETQYF. Here the CDR3 DNA reads TGTGCCAGCAGTTTAGGACAGGGTTTGGAGACCCAGTACTTC. The chain employs TRBV12-3 or TRBV12-4 and TRBJ2-5; 7 bases match TRBD1. The CDR3 is 14 amino acids. After removal of 1 base from V and 5 bases from J, the junction contained 4 bases not matched to a gene.

This clonotype has more than one count but fewer than ten. The chain joins TRBV30 to TRBJ1-2, with D perhaps TRBD1 (5 bases). V was cut by 0 bases and J by 4 bases, with 9 bases left in between. The CDR3 has 13 amino acids. Germline CDR1 GTSNPN, CDR2 SVGIG (reference sequence). CDR3 sequence: CAWSVPGPYGYTF. CDR3 sequence (DNA): TGTGCCTGGAGTGTCCCAGGGCCCTATGGCTACACCTTC. The full variable domain, its missing parts supplied by reference TRBV30 and TRBJ1-2, is SQTIHQWPATLVQPVGSPLSLECTVEGTSNPNLYWYRQAAGRGLQLLFYSVGIGQISSEVPQNLSASRPQDRQFILSSKKLLLSDSGFYLCAWSVPGPYGYTFGSGTRLTVV.

This clonotype is medium-sized. This chain uses TRBV7-2 with TRBJ2-5; D not resolved. The germline CDR1 and CDR2 sequences are SGHTA and FQGNSA. This CDR3 contains 11 residues. Trimming pared 0 bases from V and 5 bases from J, leaving 1 base between. CDR3 nucleotide sequence: TGTGCCAGCAGCTTAGCCGAGACCCAGTACTTC. Protein product: CASSLAETQYF. Filled out from reference TRBV7-2 and TRBJ2-5, the complete variable domain reads GAGVSQSPSNKVTEKGKDVELRCDPISGHTALYWYRQSLGQGLEFLIYFQGNSAPDKSGLPSDRFSAERTGGSVSTLTIQRTQQEDSAVYLCASSLAETQYFGPGTRLLVL.

This clonotype turned up a few times. The V call is TRBV27, the J call TRBJ2-1; a possible D gene is TRBD2 (6 bases). Trimming removed 2 bases from V and 6 bases from J, with 17 bases in between. The length of the CDR3 is 16 residues. Germline lookup yields CDR1 MNHEY and CDR2 SMNVEV (reference sequence). CDR3 residues: CASSLSRWRDRNEQFF. The CDR3 DNA sequence: TGTGCCAGCAGTTTAAGTAGGTGGCGGGACCGCAATGAGCAGTTCTTC.

This clonotype was detected a few times. The CDR3 protein is CANRGGRNYAYGYTF. CDR3 DNA sequence: TGTGCAAATAGGGGAGGTCGGAACTACGCTTATGGCTACACCTTC. V is TRBV6-1 and J is TRBJ1-2; D is possibly TRBD1 (5 bases). CDR1 and CDR2 (germline): MNHNS, SASEGT. This CDR3 has 15 amino acids.

The chain has TRBV29-1 and TRBJ1-5; TRBD1 is a possible D gene (5 bases). The CDR3 loop spans 12 amino acids. CDR1 is SQVTM, CDR2 ANQGSEA, per germline. V was pared by 4 bases and J by 9 bases, with 13 bases between. The chain's CDR3 is CSVGDRVRPQHF. In DNA form, the CDR3 reads TGCAGCGTTGGGGACCGGGTACGGCCCCAGCATTTT.

This chain joins TRBV18 and TRBJ1-6; D gene uncertain. The CDR3 is 14 amino acids. The germline V gene has CDR1 KGHSH and CDR2 LQKENI. V lost 6 bases to trimming and J lost 8 bases, with 14 bases between them. The CDR3 nucleotides read TGTGCCAGCTCCCCGGACGGAAGGCATTCACCCCTCCACTTT. Amino acid sequence: CASSPDGRHSPLHF.

This chain connects TRBV7-8 to TRBJ2-7; D remains unclear. The CDR3 runs 11 residues. Germline CDR1 and CDR2: SGHVS and FQNEAQ. V was shortened by 5 bases and J by 4 bases, with 6 bases between the two germline ends. CDR3 DNA: TGTGCCAGCAGCCTCACTTACGAGCAGTACTTC. Protein: CASSLTYEQYF.

This clonotype is medium-sized in the sample. One junction end disagrees with the germline gene, perhaps due to a read error. The chain joins TRBV19 to TRBJ1-2, with 8 bases lining up with TRBD1. This CDR3 region has 14 residues. Germline CDR1 LNHDA, CDR2 SQIVND (reference sequence). CDR3 region: CASSINRGAYRYTF. For the CDR3, the DNA is TGTGCCAGTAGTATCAACAGGGGGGCCTATCGCTACACCTTC.

This chain joins TRBV29-1 and TRBJ1-1; 10 positions match TRBD1. The V gene end was trimmed by 5 bases and the J gene end by 6 bases; junction bases not matched to a gene: 6. Per germline, CDR1 SQVTM and CDR2 ANQGSEA. CDR3 length: 13 amino acids. The CDR3 reads CSVRQGAGAEAFF. The CDR3 coding sequence is TGCAGCGTTCGACAGGGGGCAGGCGCTGAAGCTTTCTTT.

The chain carries TRBV20-1 and TRBJ2-5; 7 bases line up with TRBD1. The CDR3 has 14 residues. V lost 5 bases, J lost 2 bases, and 8 bases stayed unmatched. The germline V gene has CDR1 DFQATT and CDR2 SNEGSKA (reference sequence). CDR3 sequence: CSAPPRGQQETQYF. The CDR3 region has the DNA TGCAGTGCTCCCCCTAGGGGGCAGCAAGAGACCCAGTACTTC.

CDR3 loop: CATSGTADQPQHF. DNA of the CDR3: TGTGCCACCTCCGGGACAGCAGATCAGCCCCAGCATTTT. This chain links TRBV10-3 with TRBJ1-5; 7 bases map to TRBD1. The V gene's germline CDR1 is ENHRY and CDR2 SYGVKD. The trim removed 10 bases at V and 5 bases at J, leaving 8 bases unmatched. The CDR3 is 13 residues long.

J is TRBJ1-1 and V is TRBV4-2, with a tentative D call TRBD1 (5 bases). The CDR3 spans 16 residues. Trimming left V 0 bases short and J 2 bases short, with 13 bases between. Germline V lookup: CDR1 LGHNA, CDR2 YNFKEQ. The CDR3 DNA is TGTGCCAGCAGCCAAGATGCTCGGCAGGGTAACACTGAAGCTTTCTTT. It encodes CASSQDARQGNTEAFF.

Only a few counts were recorded for this clonotype. This chain joins TRBV20-1 and TRBJ1-2; D ambiguous. Germline-derived CDR1 and CDR2 are DFQATT and SNEGSKA (reference sequence). The CDR3 totals 15 residues. The V gene lost 1 base and the J gene lost 3 bases, with 15 bases spanning the gap. The CDR3 DNA sequence: TGCAGTGCTAGAGGTGAAGTTTCCGCCGACTATGGCTACACCTTC. Translating gives CSARGEVSADYGYTF.

In its sample, this clonotype was seen a few times. The chain is built from TRBV30 and TRBJ2-7; possibly TRBD1 for D (6 bases). Trimming left V 2 bases short and J 8 bases short, with 16 bases between. Germline-derived CDR1 and CDR2 are GTSNPN and SVGIG (reference sequence). The CDR3 runs 13 residues. CDR3 region: CAWSSLGGLKQYF. The CDR3 DNA sequence: TGTGCCTGGAGTTCCCTAGGGGGATTGAAGCAGTACTTC.